What follows are 25 T cell receptor beta chains derived from one specimen sequenced in a study of T-cell reconstitution after alpha-beta-depleted transplantation in children. TCRbeta library preparation incorporated unique molecular identifiers. From the PCR reads, TCRdb called clonotypes with MiXCR, one entry per CDR3 protein. The sample yields around 500,000 distinct CDR3 sequences, about 12% seen once. Here the sequenced sample was PBMCs from the stem cell graft donor, taken from the stem cell graft. The source is a human donor who donated a stem cell graft to a child with combined immunodeficiency.

Here the CDR3 reads CASSLGTGLPSQETQYF. The CDR3 nucleotides read TGTGCCAGCAGCTTAGGGACAGGTCTCCCTTCACAAGAGACCCAGTACTTC. V and J are TRBV11-2 and TRBJ2-5; TRBD1 matches 7 bases. CDR1 is SGHAT, CDR2 FQNNGV, per germline. J lost 2 bases, V lost 1 base, and 10 bases had no gene match. The CDR3 totals 17 residues.

This clonotype has a count of ten or more. The rearrangement uses TRBV7-9 and TRBJ2-3; D perhaps matches TRBD2 (5 bases). The CDR3 consists of 16 residues. The V end was cut by 7 bases, the J end by 4 bases, with 21 bases between. Looked up from germline, CDR1 is SEHNR and CDR2 is FQNEAQ (reference sequence). CDR3 DNA sequence: TGTGCCAGCATCAAACTTGAGGGATGGGCGGCAGATACGCAGTATTTT. The encoded protein is CASIKLEGWAADTQYF. The complete variable domain, with remaining parts taken from reference TRBV7-9 and TRBJ2-3, reads DTGVSQNPRHKITKRGQNVTFRCDPISEHNRLYWYRQTLGQGPEFLTYFQNEAQLEKSRLLSDRFSAERPKGSFSTLEIQRTEQGDSAMYLCASIKLEGWAADTQYFGPGTRLTVL.

V gene TRBV15 combines with J gene TRBJ2-1; tentative D call: TRBD2 (6 bases). The CDR3 loop spans 15 amino acids. Germline assignment: CDR1 LNHNV and CDR2 YYDKDF (reference sequence). With 0 bases removed from V and 5 bases from J, the gap between germline ends came to 11 bases. The CDR3 DNA reads TGTGCCACCAGCAGAGACCCCACGGGGGACAATGAGCAGTTCTTC. It yields the protein CATSRDPTGDNEQFF.

This clonotype was seen ten or more times. The rearrangement links TRBV20-1 to TRBJ1-5, with no clear D. The V end was cut by 4 bases, the J end by 4 bases, with 8 bases between. The CDR3 runs to 12 residues. Germline V CDR1 and CDR2: DFQATT, SNEGSKA (reference sequence). The CDR3 region has the DNA TGCAGTGCTAAAAGGAAAAATCAGCCCCAGCATTTT. It encodes CSAKRKNQPQHF.

V is TRBV29-1 and J is TRBJ2-3; D gene ambiguous. Germline V gene sequence: CDR1 SQVTM, CDR2 ANQGSEA. The CDR3 extends over 14 amino acids. V was clipped by 2 bases and J by 6 bases, with 15 bases between them. Here the CDR3 reads CSVERRLSADTQYF. CDR3 sequence (DNA): TGCAGCGTTGAACGCCGACTCAGTGCGGATACGCAGTATTTT.

This clonotype has a count of ten or more. This chain joins TRBV5-5 and TRBJ2-1; D ambiguous. CDR1 is SGHKS and CDR2 is YYEKEE in the germline V gene (reference sequence). Trimming took 5 bases from V and 0 from J, leaving 12 bases between them. CDR3 size: 15 residues. The CDR3 region has the DNA TGTGCCAGCAGGTCAGGTTCGAGCTCCTACAATGAGCAGTTCTTC. It yields the protein CASRSGSSSYNEQFF.

This clonotype has ten or more counts. This chain joins TRBV11-2 and TRBJ1-3; D gene ambiguous. The germline gives CDR1 SGHAT, CDR2 FQNNGV. The V gene lost 3 bases and the J gene lost 1 base, with 10 bases spanning the gap. This CDR3 spans 15 amino acids. For the CDR3, the DNA is TGTGCCAGCAGCTTTTACCGGGGTTCTGGAAACACCATATATTTT. Translating gives CASSFYRGSGNTIYF. Based on the CDR3 plus reference TRBV11-2 and TRBJ1-3, the full variable domain is EAGVAQSPRYKIIEKRQSVAFWCNPISGHATLYWYQQILGQGPKLLIQFQNNGVVDDSQLPKDRFSAERLKGVDSTLKIQPAKLEDSAVYLCASSFYRGSGNTIYFGEGSWLTVV.

This clonotype came up many times. V is TRBV6-5 and J is TRBJ2-7; the match to TRBD1 covers 11 bases. CDR1 and CDR2 from the germline V gene are MNHEY and SVGAGI. V shed 4 bases, J shed 5 bases, and the junction held 1 base outside the gene matches. There are 13 residues in the CDR3. The DNA of the CDR3 is TGTGCCAGCAGTTGGACAGGGGGCGACGAGCAGTACTTC. Translating gives CASSWTGGDEQYF.

This chain links TRBV29-1 with TRBJ2-3; tentatively, D is TRBD2 (6 bases). Trimming took off 3 bases at V and 3 bases at J, with 13 bases between the two ends. Germline CDR1 is SQVTM and CDR2 is ANQGSEA. This CDR3 comprises 14 residues. The CDR3 protein is CSVETGDETDTQYF. CDR3 sequence (DNA): TGCAGCGTTGAGACGGGGGATGAGACAGATACGCAGTATTTT.

This clonotype was found a few times. This chain joins TRBV29-1 and TRBJ1-2; 7 nucleotides line up with TRBD1. V trimming: 8 bases; J trimming: 6 bases; junction bases outside the gene matches: 12. CDR3 length: 13 residues. Germline loops: CDR1 SQVTM, CDR2 ANQGSEA. CDR3 residues: CSSRLGQQHGYTF. CDR3 DNA sequence: TGCAGCTCCCGTCTGGGACAGCAGCATGGCTACACCTTC.

The genes are TRBV12-3 or TRBV12-4 and TRBJ2-1; D gene ambiguous. The V and J ends lost 7 bases and 10 bases respectively, with 11 bases between them. CDR3 length: 11 amino acids. The CDR3 is CASTLKGEQFF. CDR3 coding DNA: TGTGCCAGCACGCTGAAAGGAGAGCAGTTCTTC.

This clonotype has ten or more counts. The gene calls are TRBV5-1 and TRBJ2-1; a weak D match, TRBD2 (5 bases). CDR3 length: 15 amino acids. Trimming removed 0 bases from V and 5 bases from J, with 12 bases in between. Germline V gene lookup returns CDR1 SGHRS and CDR2 YFSETQ. The CDR3 DNA reads TGCGCCAGCAGCTTGGGGGGAGTGGGGAACAATGAGCAGTTCTTC. This codes for CASSLGGVGNNEQFF.

The sample holds many counts of this clonotype. The chain couples TRBV7-2 to TRBJ2-3, with D maybe TRBD1 (7 bases). The V end was cut by 0 bases, the J end by 5 bases, with 12 bases between. Germline assignment: CDR1 SGHTA and CDR2 FQGNSA. The CDR3 length is 15 residues. CDR3 sequence reads: CASSLAAGGGDTQYF. The CDR3 DNA reads TGTGCCAGCAGCTTAGCGGCAGGGGGAGGAGATACGCAGTATTTT.

This clonotype was found many times. V is TRBV6-1 and J is TRBJ2-7; D possibly corresponds to TRBD2 (6 bases). The V gene lost 7 bases and the J gene lost 2 bases, with 12 bases spanning the gap. Germline CDR1 MNHNS, CDR2 SASEGT. This CDR3 contains 13 residues. The CDR3 DNA reads as TGTGCCAGCACCAGGAGGGTCCCCTACGAGCAGTACTTC. Translation: CASTRRVPYEQYF.

A few counts support this clonotype. The chain links TRBV5-5 to TRBJ1-5, with D perhaps matching TRBD1 (5 bases). Trimming cost V 5 bases and J 5 bases, with 11 bases left between them. This CDR3 has 13 amino acids. In germline, CDR1 is SGHKS, CDR2 YYEKEE (reference sequence). CDR3 residues: CASRRSGDQPQHF. CDR3 nucleotides: TGTGCCAGCAGGAGATCGGGGGATCAGCCCCAGCATTTT.

This clonotype was observed many times. This chain connects TRBV19 to TRBJ1-1; D unclear. CDR1 is LNHDA and CDR2 is SQIVND in the germline V gene (reference sequence). The CDR3 sequence is 11 residues long. Trimming removed 4 bases at V and 4 bases at J, with 4 bases between. As DNA, the CDR3 is TGTGCCAGTAGTACCGTCACTGAAGCTTTCTTT. It yields the protein CASSTVTEAFF.

V usage is TRBV6-2 or TRBV6-3 and J usage is TRBJ2-2; 8 bases agree with TRBD1. Looked up from germline, CDR1 is MNHEY and CDR2 is SVGEGT. The CDR3 totals 16 residues. Unmatched junction bases numbered 4, after V lost 2 bases and J lost 2 bases. CDR3 loop: CASSYLGQGNTGELFF. CDR3 nucleotide sequence: TGTGCCAGCAGTTACCTCGGACAGGGAAACACCGGGGAGCTGTTTTTT.

This clonotype was observed many times. The V and J genes are TRBV29-1 and TRBJ2-7; 10 nucleotides align to TRBD2. The V gene's germline CDR1 is SQVTM and CDR2 ANQGSEA. The CDR3 contains 13 residues. V lost 4 bases to trimming and J lost 4 bases; unmatched junction nucleotides: 4. The CDR3, as DNA: TGCAGCGTTGCGGCTAGCGGGAGTTACGAGCAGTACTTC. Its protein product is CSVAASGSYEQYF.

This chain links TRBV9 with TRBJ2-7, with unresolved D. Germline assignment: CDR1 SGDLS and CDR2 YYNGEE. The CDR3 extends over 13 amino acids. V shed 0 bases and J shed 6 bases, with 10 bases lying between them. CDR3 sequence reads: CASSVAWSGEQYF. DNA for the CDR3: TGTGCCAGCAGCGTAGCTTGGAGTGGCGAGCAGTACTTC.

This clonotype has more than one count but fewer than ten. V and J are TRBV25-1 and TRBJ2-5, with D perhaps assigned TRBD1 or TRBD2 (5 bases each). V lost 4 bases and J 2 bases, leaving 20 bases between the germline ends. The CDR3 has 17 amino acids. The germline V gene has CDR1 MGHDK and CDR2 SYGVNS. The CDR3 region has the DNA TGTGCCAGCAGTGGATCGGGACCCTCTGGTCCTCAAGAGACCCAGTACTTC. Protein product: CASSGSGPSGPQETQYF.

The rearrangement links TRBV20-1 to TRBJ2-1; D tentatively reads TRBD1 or TRBD2 (5 bases each). The V end was cut by 3 bases, the J end by 4 bases, with 10 bases between. This CDR3 has 13 amino acids. CDR1 is DFQATT, CDR2 SNEGSKA, per germline (reference sequence). CDR3 loop: CSASRGPYNEQFF. The DNA for the CDR3 is TGCAGTGCTAGCCGGGGACCGTACAATGAGCAGTTCTTC.

V is TRBV28 and J is TRBJ1-5; D possibly corresponds to TRBD1 (5 bases). From germline, CDR1 is MDHEN and CDR2 SYDVKM. V lost 9 bases and J 6 bases, leaving 21 bases between the germline ends. The CDR3 extends over 15 amino acids. The CDR3 DNA reads as TGTGCCAGTCAGCCCGGGGGTTTGAGGACTCAGCCCCAGCATTTT. Translation: CASQPGGLRTQPQHF.

This clonotype was counted at least ten times. The chain links TRBV28 to TRBJ1-5; the D is unclear. The CDR3 covers 13 residues. Germline V gene sequence: CDR1 MDHEN, CDR2 SYDVKM. V lost 6 bases and J 0 bases, leaving 6 bases between the germline ends. The CDR3 DNA follows: TGTGCCAGCAGATACCCTAGCAATCAGCCCCAGCATTTT. It encodes CASRYPSNQPQHF.

The chain recombines TRBV4-1 with TRBJ2-1, with 9 nucleotides matching TRBD2. The CDR3 is 15 residues long. The germline V gene has CDR1 MGHRA and CDR2 YSYEKL. The ends lost 3 bases at V and 7 bases at J; junction bases unmatched: 7. CDR3: CASSQVGLAKNEQFF. The CDR3 bases are TGCGCCAGCAGCCAGGTCGGACTAGCGAAAAATGAGCAGTTCTTC.

This clonotype came up many times. This rearrangement joins TRBV5-1 to TRBJ2-2; the D is unclear. CDR1 SGHRS and CDR2 YFSETQ come from the germline V gene. The ends were cut back, 0 bases at V and 6 bases at J, with 9 bases in the middle. The CDR3 sequence is 14 residues long. The CDR3 bases are TGCGCCAGCAGCTTGGACGGCGGTCCCGGGGAGCTGTTTTTT. Amino acid sequence: CASSLDGGPGELFF.